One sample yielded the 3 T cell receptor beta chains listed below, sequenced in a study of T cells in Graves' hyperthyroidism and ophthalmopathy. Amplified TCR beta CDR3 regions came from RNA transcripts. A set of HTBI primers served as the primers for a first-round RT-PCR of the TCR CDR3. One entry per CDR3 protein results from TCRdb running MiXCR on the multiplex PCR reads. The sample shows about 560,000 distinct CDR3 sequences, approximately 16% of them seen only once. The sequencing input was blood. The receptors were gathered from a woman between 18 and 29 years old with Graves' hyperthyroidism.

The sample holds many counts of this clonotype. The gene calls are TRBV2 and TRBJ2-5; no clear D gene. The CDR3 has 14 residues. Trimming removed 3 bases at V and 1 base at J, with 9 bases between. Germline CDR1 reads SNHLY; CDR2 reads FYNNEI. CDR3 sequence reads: CASSEIAGQETQYF. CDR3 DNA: TGTGCCAGCAGTGAGATTGCCGGCCAAGAGACCCAGTACTTC.

CDR3 sequence: CASSSPGQGAEAQYF. In DNA, the CDR3 is TGTGCCAGCAGCTCCCCGGGACAGGGGGCCGAGGCCCAGTACTTC. V usage is TRBV5-8 and J usage is TRBJ2-5, with TRBD1 matching 12 bases. CDR1 is SGHTS and CDR2 is YDEGEE in the germline V gene. The CDR3 has 15 residues. Germline trimming cut 3 bases from V and 9 bases from J; bases unmatched to any gene: 9.

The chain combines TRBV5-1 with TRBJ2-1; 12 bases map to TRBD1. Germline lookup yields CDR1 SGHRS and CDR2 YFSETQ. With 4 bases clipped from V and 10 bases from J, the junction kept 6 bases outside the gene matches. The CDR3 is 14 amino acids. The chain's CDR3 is CASSAGQGAYEQFF. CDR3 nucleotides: TGCGCCAGCAGCGCGGGACAGGGGGCATACGAGCAGTTCTTC.